Following are 18 T cell receptor beta chains from one sample sequenced in a study of blood T cell repertoires in COVID-19. Assay: immunoSEQ multiplex PCR; the TCRdb copy retains only in-frame clones and omits some. The sample records under 200,000 clones, approximately 80% being singletons. The sequenced material came from peripheral blood. The source is a human donor in a cohort sampled during active COVID-19.

The chain uses TRBV21-1 and TRBJ1-2; the DNA was not compared with TRBD1, the D call given in the table. TRBV21-1 is flagged as a pseudogene. This CDR3 region has 15 residues. DNA for the CDR3: TGTGCCAGCAGCAAAGGGACAAGGGTTAACTATGGCTACACCTTC. Its protein is CASSKGTRVNYGYTF.

This clone was found once. The gene calls are TRBV4-1 and TRBJ2-7, with unresolved D. The CDR3 totals 13 residues. Trimming pared 0 bases from V and 4 bases from J, leaving 7 bases between. Per germline, CDR1 MGHRA and CDR2 YSYEKL. CDR3 residues: CASSQEASYEQYF. The CDR3 DNA is TGCGCCAGCAGCCAAGAGGCCTCGTACGAGCAGTACTTC.

V gene TRBV6-5 combines with J gene TRBJ2-5, with a weak D call TRBD2 (6 bases). The CDR3 covers 16 residues. CDR1 is MNHEY and CDR2 is SVGAGI in the germline V gene. V lost 4 bases to trimming and J lost 3 bases, with 18 bases between them. CDR3 protein: CASSWRGSGFEETQYF. CDR3 coding DNA: TGTGCCAGCAGTTGGCGCGGTAGCGGTTTTGAAGAGACCCAGTACTTC.

The chain uses TRBV6-4 and TRBJ2-7, with 11 bases aligning to TRBD1. This CDR3 spans 14 amino acids. The V and J ends lost 4 bases and 7 bases, in that order; junction bases with no gene match: 6. The V gene's germline CDR1 is MRHNA and CDR2 SNTAGT. The CDR3 sequence: CASSGPGTGGEQYF. For the CDR3, the DNA is TGTGCCAGCAGTGGCCCCGGGACAGGGGGTGAGCAGTACTTC.

The genes are TRBV2 and TRBJ1-6; no reliable D call. The CDR3 spans 13 residues. Germline CDR1 reads SNHLY; CDR2 reads FYNNEI. Trimming took 4 bases from V and 9 from J, leaving 10 bases between them. The CDR3 protein is CASSGGGSSPLHF. DNA of the CDR3: TGTGCCAGCAGTGGAGGTGGAAGTTCACCCCTCCACTTT.

The V and J genes are TRBV23-1 and TRBJ2-7; 7 nucleotides line up with TRBD1. TRBV23-1 is reported as an ORF; its role is uncertain. The CDR3 sequence is 12 residues long. Unmatched junction bases numbered 7, after V lost 7 bases and J lost 7 bases. CDR3 sequence: CASKDRVREQYF. The CDR3, as DNA: TGCGCCAGCAAAGACAGGGTGAGGGAGCAGTACTTC.

The rearrangement uses TRBV7-9 and TRBJ2-5, with 7 nucleotides matching TRBD1. Germline loops: CDR1 SEHNR, CDR2 FQNEAQ (reference sequence). This CDR3 is 15 amino acids long. Unmatched junction bases numbered 11, after V lost 5 bases and J lost 5 bases. The CDR3 loop is CASSPDEGALETQYF. The CDR3 bases are TGTGCCAGCAGCCCAGACGAGGGGGCTTTGGAGACCCAGTACTTC.

The rearrangement joins TRBV2 to TRBJ2-5, with TRBD1 matching over 7 bases. Trimming at V came to 4 bases and at J to 4 bases, leaving 3 bases not matched to a gene. Germline CDR1 and CDR2: SNHLY and FYNNEI. The CDR3 has 13 amino acids. The chain's CDR3 is CASSGQGLETQYF. CDR3 in DNA: TGTGCCAGCAGTGGACAGGGTCTAGAGACCCAGTACTTC.

The J gene is TRBJ2-1, the V gene TRBV20-1; tentatively, D is TRBD2 (5 bases). Germline CDR1 and CDR2: DFQATT and SNEGSKA (reference sequence). This CDR3 is built from 11 residues. V lost 6 bases and J lost 7, with 10 bases in between. This chain's CDR3 is CSAERANEQFF. CDR3 in DNA: TGCAGTGCGGAGAGGGCAAATGAGCAGTTCTTC.

The V gene is TRBV5-5, the J gene TRBJ2-3; 8 bases agree with TRBD2. The CDR3 totals 17 residues. V lost 4 bases to trimming and J lost 5 bases; unmatched junction nucleotides: 15. Looked up from germline, CDR1 is SGHKS and CDR2 is YYEKEE (reference sequence). CDR3 sequence: CASSAASGRQGGDTQYF. CDR3 DNA: TGTGCCAGCAGCGCTGCTAGCGGGCGGCAAGGGGGAGATACGCAGTATTTT.

This clone was picked up one time. The chain has TRBV5-6 and TRBJ1-2; 8 bases agree with TRBD1. This CDR3 spans 12 amino acids. Per germline, CDR1 SGHDT and CDR2 YYEEEE. Trimming took 4 bases from V and 7 from J; bases not matched to a gene: 3. The CDR3 loop reads CASSVRGLGYTF. CDR3 nucleotide sequence: TGTGCCAGCAGCGTCAGGGGGCTTGGCTACACCTTC.

The CDR3 region is CASSQGYRDLYEQYF. In DNA, the CDR3 is TGCGCCAGCAGCCAAGGGTACAGGGACCTCTACGAGCAGTACTTC. The chain joins TRBV4-3 to TRBJ2-7, with D possibly TRBD1 on 6 matching bases. Trimming stripped 1 base from V and 3 bases from J, with 13 bases between. The CDR3 sequence is 15 residues long. Germline V gives CDR1 LGHNA, CDR2 YSLEER.

V and J are TRBV6-1 and TRBJ2-3; 12 bases fit TRBD2. The CDR3 has 16 residues. V lost 2 bases to trimming and J lost 2 bases; unmatched junction nucleotides: 2. The germline V gene has CDR1 MNHNS and CDR2 SASEGT. In DNA form, the CDR3 reads TGTGCCAGCAGTGAACTAGCGGGAGGGGTCACAGATACGCAGTATTTT. As protein: CASSELAGGVTDTQYF.

The chain uses TRBV4-3 and TRBJ2-7; TRBD2 agrees at 9 bases. CDR1 and CDR2 from the germline V gene are LGHNA and YSLEER. The CDR3 covers 16 residues. After removal of 2 bases from V and 2 bases from J, the junction contained 7 bases not matched to a gene. The CDR3 loop reads CASSQSLAGFTYEQYF. CDR3 DNA sequence: TGCGCCAGCAGCCAATCCCTAGCGGGGTTCACCTACGAGCAGTACTTC.

This clone was detected only once. V and J are TRBV2 and TRBJ2-4; 13 bases fit TRBD2. Trimming at V came to 4 bases and at J to 0 bases, leaving 3 bases not matched to a gene. CDR3 length: 17 amino acids. Germline V CDR1 and CDR2: SNHLY, FYNNEI. The CDR3 DNA follows: TGTGCCAGCAGTGGACTAGCGGGGGGTCTAGCCAAAAACATTCAGTACTTC. It specifies CASSGLAGGLAKNIQYF.

The chain is built from TRBV5-1 and TRBJ2-7, with D perhaps TRBD1 (6 bases). V dropped 4 bases and J dropped 2 bases, with 19 bases sitting between them. CDR3 length: 16 residues. Germline assignment: CDR1 SGHRS and CDR2 YFSETQ. The CDR3 loop reads CASSTGQLSGPYEQYF. CDR3 sequence (DNA): TGCGCCAGCAGCACAGGACAGCTCTCCGGGCCCTACGAGCAGTACTTC.

This clone was observed a single time. V is TRBV3-1 (or the pseudogene TRBV3-2) and J is TRBJ2-5, with 8 bases that match TRBD2. Germline-derived CDR1 and CDR2 are LGHDT and YNNKEL (reference sequence). The CDR3 has 16 amino acids. With 4 bases clipped from V and 3 bases from J, the junction kept 10 bases outside the gene matches. DNA for the CDR3: TGTGCCAGCAGCCCAGGGCGGGGGGCCGTGAAAGAGACCCAGTACTTC. Its protein product is CASSPGRGAVKETQYF.

The V call is TRBV2, the J call TRBJ1-2, with TRBD1 matching over 7 bases. The CDR3 sequence is 13 residues long. In germline, CDR1 is SNHLY, CDR2 FYNNEI. Germline trimming cut 6 bases from V and 6 bases from J; bases unmatched to any gene: 7. The CDR3 loop reads CASSVDRRNGYTF. The CDR3 nucleotides are TGTGCCAGCAGCGTGGACAGGAGGAATGGCTACACCTTC.